This TCR beta chain derives from a study of T cells after yellow fever vaccination. Looking at the study overall: Fractions of low cell number were prepared using SMART-Seq v4 Ultra Low Input. Study-wide results and limits: The bulk population could contribute abundant contaminating clonotypes to FACS-sorted repertoires. Boosting was followed by the reappearance of most primary-vaccination clones (around 95% CD4, more than 70% CD8).

As for this clonotype: Its antigen is currently unknown.

J was trimmed by 5 bases and V by 11 bases; bases with no gene match: 14. Germline CDR1 reads ENHRY; CDR2 reads SYGVKD. CDR3 size: 15 residues. Production of TCR cDNA was by 5'RACE template switching, which also added a universal primer site and UMIs. TCRdb passed the 5' RACE reads through MiXCR, listing each CDR3 protein once. This table holds about 580,000 distinct CDR3 sequences, about a sixth found once. Sequenced here: PBMCs, sampled 5 to 6 days after the first yellow fever vaccination. This receptor was obtained from a man between 18 and 29 years old who received the YFV17D yellow fever vaccine. V and J are TRBV10-3 and TRBJ2-3; 9 bases fit TRBD2. The chain's CDR3 is CAAGGGAAVLDTQYF. The CDR3 DNA sequence: TGTGCCGCGGGCGGGGGGGCGGCGGTATTAGATACGCAGTATTTT.